This T cell receptor beta chain is drawn from a study of human T cells and chemical hapten exposure. Overall study: During the roughly 24-week study period, patients had diphenylcyclopropenone applied to the scalp every week.

Time point denoted: patch test 1, 2 weeks after DPC sensitization. Documented treatment: therapeutic diphenylcyclopropenone sensitization with weekly scalp DPC. Blood draws preceded each patch test application. This clonotype appeared many times. Its antigen is undetermined. With 10 bases removed from V and 6 bases from J, the gap between germline ends came to 10 bases. CDR1 and CDR2 (germline): SEHNR, FQNEAQ (reference sequence). The CDR3 is made up of 11 amino acids. Study-wide results and caveats: With DPC sensitization, TCRs exceeding 1 in 1000 frequency showed no change.

Unique molecular identifiers were attached to individual cDNA molecules within the library. TCRdb independently ran MiXCR on the RACE reads; one entry per CDR3 protein. The sample has over 45,000 distinct CDR3 sequences, about 9.3% seen once. The sequence was collected from a middle-aged woman with alopecia areata. Some clones in this sample may be carry-over from other donors' samples. Specimen: whole blood, collected in connection with sensitization to the hapten diphenylcyclopropenone (DPC). The genes are TRBV7-9 and TRBJ2-1; D call uncertain. CDR3 loop: CATTPFNEQFF. CDR3 coding DNA: TGTGCCACAACTCCATTCAATGAGCAGTTCTTC.